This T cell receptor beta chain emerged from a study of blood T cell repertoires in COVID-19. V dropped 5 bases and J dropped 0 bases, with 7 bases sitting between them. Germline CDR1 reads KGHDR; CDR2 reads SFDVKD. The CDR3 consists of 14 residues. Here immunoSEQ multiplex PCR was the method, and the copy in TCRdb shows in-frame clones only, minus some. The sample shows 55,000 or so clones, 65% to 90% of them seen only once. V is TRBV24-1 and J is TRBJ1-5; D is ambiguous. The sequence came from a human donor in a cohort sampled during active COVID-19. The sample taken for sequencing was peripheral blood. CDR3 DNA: TGTGCCACCAGTGGGCAGAATAGCAATCAGCCCCAGCATTTT. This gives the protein CATSGQNSNQPQHF.